This is a list of T cell receptor beta chains from one sample in a study of blood T cell repertoires in COVID-19. Sequencing used immunoSEQ multiplex PCR; TCRdb keeps in-frame clones, though not all of them. The repertoire holds fewer than 250,000 clones, with around 82% as singletons. Source material: peripheral blood. The receptor source for this set is a middle-aged woman with acute or convalescent COVID-19. Both conserved end residues are part of each CDR3. The D gene is left open where the match is weak. The size of a clone is reported for some rows only, either as once, few or many, or as a class for expanded clones.

TRBV13	TRBJ1-2	NA	NA	CASSLEGRSGYTF	TGTGCCAGCAGCTTAGAGGGGCGAAGTGGCTACACCTTC
TRBV5-1	TRBJ1-2	NA	NA	CASSLGPARGYGYTF	TGCGCCAGCAGCTTGGGGCCGGCAAGGGGATATGGCTACACCTTC
TRBV3-1/TRBV3-2	TRBJ2-1	once	TRBD2	CASSRRTSGKGNEQFF	TGTGCCAGCAGCCGTCGGACTAGCGGGAAAGGTAATGAGCAGTTCTTC
TRBV27	TRBJ2-1	NA	NA	CASSLPPRGLGGGYNEQFF	TGTGCCAGCAGTTTACCCCCTCGGGGACTGGGAGGGGGGTACAATGAGCAGTTCTTC
TRBV7-9	TRBJ2-7	NA	NA	CASSYFTGLKDEQYF	TGTGCCAGCAGCTACTTTACGGGACTCAAGGACGAGCAGTACTTC
TRBV7-8	TRBJ2-1	NA	TRBD2	CASSGILRGGPSYNEQFF	TGTGCCAGCAGCGGCATACTACGCGGGGGGCCGTCCTACAATGAGCAGTTCTTC
TRBV6-4	TRBJ1-2	NA	TRBD1	CARWDSNYGYTF	TGTGCCAGGTGGGACAGCAACTATGGCTACACCTTC
TRBV10-2	TRBJ2-5	NA	TRBD1	CASTRLGQQETQYF	TGCGCCAGCACCCGACTGGGACAGCAAGAGACCCAGTACTTC
TRBV4-1	TRBJ2-2	NA	TRBD1	CASSTRTGVGGKNTGELFF	TGCGCCAGCAGCACCCGGACAGGGGTTGGGGGCAAAAACACCGGGGAGCTGTTTTTT
TRBV5-1	TRBJ1-1	many	TRBD1	CASSLAGGQGARVGEAFF	TGCGCCAGCAGCTTGGCCGGGGGACAGGGGGCCCGTGTTGGTGAAGCTTTCTTT
TRBV2	TRBJ1-2	few	TRBD1	CASSESTGDGYTF	TGTGCCAGCAGTGAAAGTACAGGGGATGGCTACACCTTC
TRBV7-8	TRBJ1-2	NA	NA	CASSQTDRAKYGYTF	TGTGCCAGCAGTCAAACCGATCGAGCCAAATATGGCTACACCTTC
TRBV20-1	TRBJ2-7	NA	NA	CSASRYEQYF	TGCAGTGCTTCTAGATACGAGCAGTACTTC
TRBV15	TRBJ1-1	NA	NA	CATSRTGWTEAFF	TGTGCCACCAGCAGAACAGGGTGGACTGAAGCTTTCTTT
TRBV6-4	TRBJ1-2	NA	TRBD1	CASSEGTGGSSVGGYTF	TGTGCCAGCAGTGAAGGGACAGGGGGCTCGTCCGTGGGTGGCTACACCTTC
TRBV5-6	TRBJ2-7	NA	NA	CASSFRQWYPSYEQYF	TGTGCCAGCAGCTTTCGCCAGTGGTACCCCTCCTACGAGCAGTACTTC
TRBV6-5	TRBJ2-7	NA	NA	CASSSVGNPYEQYF	TGTGCCAGCAGTTCCGTGGGCAACCCATACGAGCAGTACTTC
TRBV29-1	TRBJ2-2	NA	TRBD2	CSVEEDGRATGELFF	TGCAGCGTTGAAGAAGACGGGAGGGCGACCGGGGAGCTGTTTTTT
TRBV7-8	TRBJ2-3	few	NA	CASSLDPNPSRTDTQYF	TGTGCCAGCAGCTTAGATCCTAATCCCTCGCGTACAGATACGCAGTATTTT
TRBV5-1	TRBJ2-7	NA	TRBD1	CASSFLTGNHEQYF	TGCGCCAGCAGCTTCCTGACAGGGAATCACGAGCAGTACTTC
TRBV5-8	TRBJ1-2	NA	NA	CASSFFRGSYGYTF	TGTGCCAGCAGCTTCTTTCGGGGGTCCTATGGCTACACCTTC
TRBV5-1	TRBJ1-3	NA	NA	CASSLEGGYSGNTIYF	TGCGCCAGCAGCTTGGAAGGCGGGTACTCTGGAAACACCATATATTTT
TRBV6-5	TRBJ2-7	NA	NA	CASTRRGGEQYF	TGTGCCAGCACTCGGAGGGGGGGGGAGCAGTACTTC
TRBV7-6	TRBJ2-1	NA	TRBD2	CASSFTRTSLSNEQFF	TGTGCCAGCAGCTTTACGAGGACTAGCCTAAGTAATGAGCAGTTCTTC
TRBV19	TRBJ2-7	NA	NA	CASAFRGAYEQYF	TGTGCCAGTGCCTTCAGGGGTGCCTACGAGCAGTACTTC
TRBV6-6	TRBJ1-3	few	TRBD1	CASSYGQGGNTIYF	TGTGCCAGCAGTTACGGACAGGGAGGAAACACCATATATTTT
TRBV11-2	TRBJ2-2	NA	NA	CASSSGLTGELFF	TGTGCCAGCAGCTCCGGACTTACCGGGGAGCTGTTTTTT
TRBV7-3	TRBJ2-2	NA	TRBD2	CASSLEELAANTGELFF	TGTGCCAGCAGCTTAGAGGAGCTAGCGGCGAACACCGGGGAGCTGTTTTTT
TRBV3-1/TRBV3-2	TRBJ1-3	NA	TRBD1	CASSQFYRGVSGNTIYF	TGTGCCAGCAGCCAGTTTTACAGGGGGGTATCTGGAAACACCATATATTTT
TRBV19	TRBJ2-1	NA	NA	CANTRKSSYNEQFF	TGTGCCAACACTAGGAAAAGCTCCTACAATGAGCAGTTCTTC
TRBV6-1	TRBJ1-2	NA	NA	CASSEWLLGGSDYGYTF	TGTGCCAGCAGTGAATGGCTGCTGGGGGGGTCGGACTATGGCTACACCTTC
TRBV5-4	TRBJ2-1	NA	NA	CASSPGGLRDEQFF	TGTGCCAGCAGCCCCGGCGGCCTACGGGATGAGCAGTTCTTC
TRBV18	TRBJ1-2	NA	TRBD1	CASSSLGPQGHGYTF	TGTGCCAGCTCATCGCTCGGGCCACAGGGGCATGGCTACACCTTC
TRBV7-2	TRBJ2-7	once	TRBD1	CASSLSLGRGPEQYF	TGTGCCAGCAGCTTAAGCCTGGGCAGGGGGCCCGAGCAGTACTTC
TRBV12-3/TRBV12-4	TRBJ1-1	NA	TRBD1	CASSPTGVTEAFF	TGTGCCAGCAGCCCAACAGGGGTCACTGAAGCTTTCTTT
TRBV11-2	TRBJ1-3	NA	TRBD1	CASSLTTGGVKGNTIYF	TGTGCCAGCAGCTTAACTACAGGGGGGGTAAAGGGAAACACCATATATTTT
TRBV7-9	TRBJ1-5	once	NA	CASSLGEINQPQHF	TGTGCCAGCAGCTTAGGAGAGATCAATCAGCCCCAGCATTTT
TRBV5-1	TRBJ2-2	NA	TRBD1	CASSAGQGGTGELFF	TGCGCCAGCAGCGCCGGACAGGGTGGGACCGGGGAGCTGTTTTTT